The present entry profiles one T cell receptor beta chain with its context. The target of this receptor is not known. No base quality information exists; no much larger clone differs at one position. From its cysteine to its phenylalanine, the CDR3 spans 14 amino acids. Solely the CDR3 DNA is kept, with 42 bases framed from the first base. Compared with germline, V lacks 2 bases and J lacks 9 bases; bases without a gene match: 6. Taken from the germline V gene, the CDR1 and CDR2 loops are KGHSH and LQKENI. This sample is drawn from a study of shared clonotypes between healthy human individuals (dated by TCRdb to between 2020 and 2021). Regarding the complete study: The cohort comprised a couple of women and a few men aged 18 to 49 years. Per donor, three plates each were used for CD4 naive and CD4 memory, two for CD8 naive, and one for CD8 memory. The study deeply sequenced blood TCR repertoires of roughly five healthy adults to estimate repertoire size and the extent of clonotype sharing between individuals. Libraries were prepared and TCR repertoires were sequenced by different laboratories using diverse techniques, in order to increase sequencing depth and limit assay-specific biases. Leukapheresis yielded between about 0.94 and 9.5 billion PBMCs per donor. Overall results and qualifications from the work: Clonotypes shared by all four sorted-subset donors showed higher generation probabilities than non-shared clonotypes. When four donors were compared, the shared fraction of clonotypes was roughly 4.8% for naive CD4, over 3% for naive CD8, more than 2% for memory CD4, and 0.4% for memory CD8. The genetic and exposure-history diversity represented was limited by the small number of donors. Incomplete sequencing was indicated by rarefaction of sorted-subset datasets, despite the large sequencing depth. Estimated clonotype richness was generally larger for naive than for memory subsets. Pairwise subsampling indicated that sequencing depth was expected to affect the degree of clonotype sharing among donors. Sampling was limited to blood, and TCR repertoires in tissue likely differ from TCR repertoires in blood.

Donors were healthy HIV-negative adults with no recently reported acute infections or vaccinations. All donors were Caucasian adults living in Nashville, Tennessee, USA. CD4+ T cells were enriched by magnetic negative selection, after which naive cells were positively selected on CD45RA and the negative fraction was taken as the memory subset. Blood was collected by leukapheresis, and PBMCs were isolated by Ficoll-Histopaque density gradient centrifugation and then cryopreserved in liquid nitrogen vapor phase. Analytical flow cytometry was used to check the purity and quantity of every magnetically sorted T cell population. Each sorted fraction had its genomic DNA isolated and then quantified by UV absorbance on a Nanodrop 2000c. Using the deep immunoSEQ assay, multiplex PCR amplified TCR CDR3 regions from genomic DNA. Extracted genomic DNA from each cell subset was distributed evenly across all wells of several immunoSEQ 96-well plates, and each plate was treated as a replicate. For sorted subsets, approximately 190 ng genomic DNA, equal to 30,000 or so T cell genomes, was loaded into each replicate PCR. Purified libraries were measured with a Qubit 3.0 fluorometer, size-checked on a Bioanalyzer 2100, and measured again with the KAPA Library Quantification kit. Every immunoSEQ 96-well plate was sequenced on a separate single-read 150-cycle Illumina NextSeq 550 flow cell. The authors processed their data as follows. Because the immunoSEQ output held only junctional sequences and lacked quality scores, the filtering could not match the filtering applied to full-length reads. To assign V/J genes and CDR3, sequences were annotated using PyIR, a Python wrapper for IgBLAST v1.9, with IMGT germline references. Reads were filtered out if the reads had weak V/J assignments (E-value above 1e-6), no CDR3, stop codons, out-of-frame junctions, or ambiguous translated residues. V3J clonotypes were defined by identical inferred V gene, J gene, and CDR3 amino acid sequence. Percentage overlap between repertoires was calculated by dividing the number of shared unique clonotypes by the size of the smaller repertoire. Richness of each repertoire was evaluated using RTK rarefaction, the Chao1 estimator, and Recon v2.1 estimates of unobserved clonotypes. Generation probabilities for all TCRbeta clonotypes obtained by the gDNA method from several donors were computed using OLGA. This is the immuneACCESS table as TCRdb keeps it, with only in-frame sequences that have V and J called. A part of the clones is gone; compared with another copy, unresolved V genes explain less than half, and the rest is unexplained. Clonal size and the V and J genes are those of that table, whereas D and trimming came from the DNA. The sample profile shows roughly 2,500,000 clones; more than 85% of them were found once. About 0.34% of the sample lies in the top ten.

The rearrangement joined TRBV18 to TRBJ1-1, and 10 junction bases match TRBD1. The origin of this receptor is a man aged 18 to 30 in good health. Some clones in this sample may be carry-over from other donors' samples. Material for sequencing was naive CD4+ T cells from PBMCs. According to the study, the label for this sample's cell subset or site signals: CD45RA+ positively selected. The encoded CDR3 is CASSPSGQGEKAFF. At the DNA level, the sequence is TGTGCCAGCTCACCAAGTGGACAGGGGGAGAAAGCTTTCTTT.